This T cell receptor (beta chain) came from a study of PD-L1 blockade in urothelial cancer. The wider study: Median T cell yield from blood was fewer than 150,000.

Profiling relied on immunoSEQ multiplex PCR, and the TCRdb table lists in-frame clones only, not all of them. The sample contains around 40,000 clones, roughly 91% of which appear only once. As concerns this clone: The same CDR3 is also encoded by other DNA sequences in this sample.

CDR1 is MNHEY, CDR2 SVGAGI, per germline. The CDR3 is made up of 15 amino acids. Trimming at V came to 2 bases and at J to 4 bases, leaving 6 bases not matched to a gene. This sequence originates from a man aged 60 to 69 with urothelial cancer. The rearrangement joins TRBV6-5 to TRBJ2-5, with 8 bases that match TRBD2. The sample was PBMCs, taken around atezolizumab (anti-PD-L1) treatment. The CDR3 loop reads CASSYGLAGGETQYF. In nucleotides, the CDR3 is TGTGCCAGCAGTTACGGGCTAGCGGGTGGAGAGACCCAGTACTTC.